Presented here are 22 T cell receptor beta chains from one specimen sequenced in a study of sequential checkpoint blockade in melanoma. Treatment of the sample: randomized to nivolumab then ipilimumab (arm A) or the reverse (arm B). Repertoires were generated with immunoSEQ multiplex PCR, while TCRdb's copy carries only in-frame clones and drops some. The top ten hold 20% to 30% of the sample, which has more than 10,000 clones, around 28% seen once. The sequenced sample was tumor tissue (inferred from file names), obtained from a patient given nivolumab and ipilimumab in sequence. The receptors shown here come from a human donor with melanoma.

This clone appeared a few times. The read ends 1 residue before the CDR3 terminus; that terminus is restored from the germline J gene. The chain is built from TRBV10-3 and TRBJ1-3; 7 bases agree with TRBD1. Germline V CDR1 and CDR2: ENHRY, SYGVKD. The CDR3 has 16 residues. Trimming cost V 2 bases and J 0 bases; bases outside gene matches: 4. Here the CDR3 reads CAISEDRASSGNTIYF. CDR3 bases read: TGTGCCATCAGTGAGGACAGGGCGAGCTCTGGAAACACCATATAT.

This chain links TRBV29-1 with TRBJ2-5; 9 bases match TRBD2. CDR1 is SQVTM and CDR2 is ANQGSEA in the germline V gene. CDR3 length equals 15 residues. The ends lost 8 bases at V and 4 bases at J; junction bases unmatched: 14. The CDR3 region is CSLTGWRGGGETQYF. The CDR3 nucleotides read TGCAGCCTTACCGGCTGGCGGGGGGGAGGAGAGACCCAGTACTTC.

There are many counts of this clone. J is TRBJ2-5 and V is TRBV11-3, with unresolved D. V dropped 0 bases and J dropped 4 bases, with 9 bases sitting between them. Germline CDR1 is SGHNT and CDR2 is YENEEA. The CDR3 is made up of 14 amino acids. The CDR3: CASSLESDGETQYF. In DNA, the CDR3 is TGTGCCAGCAGCTTAGAATCAGACGGAGAGACCCAGTACTTC.

This clone was seen only a few times. The V gene is TRBV7-1, the J gene TRBJ1-1; D unclear. TRBV7-1 is labeled an ORF, and its function is uncertain. The V end lost 1 base, the J end lost 0 bases, and 3 bases lay between the germline ends. This CDR3 has 13 amino acids. The CDR3 loop is CASSSELNTEAFF. The CDR3 DNA reads TGTGCCAGCAGCTCAGAGCTGAACACTGAAGCTTTCTTT.

The chain links TRBV29-1 to TRBJ2-1, with 10 positions matching TRBD1. Trimming cost V 4 bases and J 9 bases; bases outside gene matches: 6. The CDR3 is made up of 13 amino acids. Germline CDR1 is SQVTM and CDR2 is ANQGSEA. The chain's CDR3 is CSVVGGQGTEQFF. The CDR3 DNA follows: TGCAGCGTTGTGGGGGGACAGGGGACTGAGCAGTTCTTC.

V gene TRBV6-8 combines with J gene TRBJ2-7; 10 nucleotides line up with TRBD2. Germline values: CDR1 MNHGY, CDR2 SAAAGT. The CDR3 spans 13 residues. V shed 8 bases and J 9 bases; nucleotides not matched to a gene: 10. CDR3 in DNA: TGTGCCAGCGGTGGAACTAGCGGGGTGTGGCAGTACTTC. Its protein product is CASGGTSGVWQYF.

V is TRBV15 and J is TRBJ1-6; D is uncertain. This CDR3 is 17 amino acids long. Germline V gene data show CDR1 as LNHNV and CDR2 as YYDKDF (reference sequence). Trimming removed 0 bases from V and 0 bases from J, with 9 bases in between. The CDR3 protein is CATSRDTRSSYNSPLHF. The DNA of the CDR3 is TGTGCCACCAGCAGAGATACTCGTAGCTCCTATAATTCACCCCTCCACTTT. Based on the CDR3 plus reference TRBV15 and TRBJ1-6, the full variable domain is DAMVIQNPRYQVTQFGKPVTLSCSQTLNHNVMYWYQQKSSQAPKLLFHYYDKDFNNEADTPDNFQSRRPNTSFCFLDIRSPGLGDTAMYLCATSRDTRSSYNSPLHFGNGTRLTVT.

In its sample, this clone was seen many times. V is TRBV11-3 and J is TRBJ2-1; D perhaps matches TRBD1 (6 bases). The germline V gene encodes CDR1 SGHNT and CDR2 YENEEA. V gave up 2 bases and J gave up 5 bases, with 10 bases separating them. CDR3 length equals 14 residues. The CDR3 here is CASSLRQENNEQFF. The CDR3, as DNA: TGTGCCAGCAGCTTAAGACAGGAGAACAATGAGCAGTTCTTC.

This clone was observed a handful of times. The chain combines TRBV6-8 with TRBJ2-7, with D tentatively TRBD1 (6 bases). The V and J ends lost 7 bases and 0 bases respectively, with 16 bases between them. This CDR3 comprises 15 residues. From germline, CDR1 is MNHGY and CDR2 SAAAGT. CDR3 coding DNA: TGTGCCAGCACCCCGGAAGGGGGAAGCTCCTACGAGCAGTACTTC. It translates to CASTPEGGSSYEQYF.

The genes are TRBV11-3 and TRBJ2-3, with D perhaps matching TRBD2 (5 bases). The CDR3 extends over 14 amino acids. The ends were cut back, 8 bases at V and 2 bases at J, with 14 bases in the middle. CDR1 and CDR2 from the germline V gene are SGHNT and YENEEA. CDR3 amino acids: CASGSEGPTDTQYF. The CDR3 region has the DNA TGTGCCAGCGGATCCGAGGGCCCCACAGATACGCAGTATTTT.

This chain joins TRBV23-1 and TRBJ2-4, with 8 bases that match TRBD1. TRBV23-1 is treated as an ORF (open reading frame) with a function not yet certain. Trimming took 7 bases from V and 0 from J; bases not matched to a gene: 8. CDR3 length: 16 residues. CDR3 in amino acids: CASTLTGDEAKNIQYF. The CDR3 nucleotides are TGCGCCAGCACACTGACAGGGGACGAAGCCAAAAACATTCAGTACTTC.

This sequence joins TRBV6-8 and TRBJ2-1; no definite D call. CDR1 MNHGY and CDR2 SAAAGT come from the germline V gene. The CDR3 totals 15 residues. V was pared by 6 bases and J by 7 bases, with 19 bases between. CDR3 amino acids: CASSLSAARGNEQFF. In nucleotides, the CDR3 is TGTGCCAGCAGCCTTAGTGCCGCTCGTGGTAATGAGCAGTTCTTC.

This clone ranks as medium-sized (0.01 to 0.1%). The rearrangement joins TRBV11-3 to TRBJ1-3; D is unclear. This CDR3 contains 16 residues. Trimming pared 4 bases from V and 2 bases from J, leaving 15 bases between. Germline V gives CDR1 SGHNT, CDR2 YENEEA. The CDR3 region is CASSSGDGLTGNTIYF. The CDR3 DNA reads as TGTGCCAGCAGCTCCGGAGACGGATTAACTGGAAACACCATATATTTT.

The sample holds a few counts of this clone. The chain recombines TRBV19 with TRBJ2-7; unclear D gene. V shed 9 bases and J shed 3 bases, with 18 bases lying between them. The CDR3 spans 14 residues. Per the germline V gene, CDR1 is LNHDA and CDR2 is SQIVND (reference sequence). The CDR3 region is CASTLAAGVYEQYF. CDR3 DNA sequence: TGTGCCAGCACGTTGGCAGCAGGAGTCTACGAGCAGTACTTC.

This clone was counted only a few times. The chain carries TRBV7-8 and TRBJ2-1, with a tentative D call TRBD2 (5 bases). The CDR3 spans 13 residues. Trimming removed 0 bases at V and 8 bases at J, with 8 bases between. The germline V gene has CDR1 SGHVS and CDR2 FQNEAQ. CDR3: CASSLASVDEQFF. CDR3 nucleotide sequence: TGTGCCAGCAGCTTAGCTAGCGTCGATGAGCAGTTCTTC.

The CDR3 nucleotides read TGTGCCAGTAGTATTGACAGTCTAAACTATGGCTACACCTTC. It codes for CASSIDSLNYGYTF. V and J are TRBV19 and TRBJ1-2; weak D call: TRBD1 (5 bases). The CDR3 is made up of 14 amino acids. V shed 3 bases and J shed 2 bases, with 10 bases lying between them. Germline V gene data show CDR1 as LNHDA and CDR2 as SQIVND (reference sequence).

This clone was detected ten times or more. The chain combines TRBV7-5 with TRBJ1-1; the table names TRBD1, a call not compared with the DNA. TRBV7-5 is marked as a pseudogene. The CDR3 totals 14 residues. The CDR3 DNA sequence: TGTGCCAGCAGCTTATACAGGGGGACCACTGAAGCTTTCTTT. It is translated as CASSLYRGTTEAFF.

This clone showed up many times. CDR3 nucleotides: TGTGCCAGCAGTTTACTGATAAGTGGGGGTGAAAAACTGTTTTTT. This gives the protein CASSLLISGGEKLFF. V gene TRBV11-3 combines with J gene TRBJ1-4; possibly TRBD1 for D (5 bases). This CDR3 is built from 15 residues. V lost 6 bases, J lost 7 bases, and 18 bases lay in between. Germline V gene data show CDR1 as SGHNT and CDR2 as YENEEA.

The V gene is TRBV9, the J gene TRBJ2-2, with 7 bases lining up with TRBD2. The germline gives CDR1 SGDLS, CDR2 YYNGEE. After removal of 3 bases from V and 6 bases from J, the junction contained 5 bases not matched to a gene. The length of the CDR3 is 14 residues. The CDR3 bases are TGTGCCAGCAGCGCGGCAGCGGGGTCCGGGGAGCTGTTTTTT. This sequence encodes CASSAAAGSGELFF.

The V gene is TRBV30, the J gene TRBJ2-2, with TRBD2 identical over 8 bases. Germline V gene lookup returns CDR1 GTSNPN and CDR2 SVGIG (reference sequence). The length of the CDR3 is 13 residues. V lost 4 bases and J lost 6; bases outside the gene matches: 4. The DNA of the CDR3 is TGTGCCTGGACCGGGGGGGCCGCCGGGGAGCTGTTTTTT. It is translated as CAWTGGAAGELFF.

The V call is TRBV28, the J call TRBJ1-2; no reliable D call. The CDR3 length is 18 residues. Trimming shortened V by 3 bases and J by 0 bases, and 20 bases separated the two germline ends. Looked up from germline, CDR1 is MDHEN and CDR2 is SYDVKM. CDR3 region: CASSLPSLHTESNYGYTF. CDR3 sequence (DNA): TGTGCCAGCAGTTTGCCGAGCCTACATACAGAATCTAACTATGGCTACACCTTC.

V gene TRBV11-3 combines with J gene TRBJ1-5, with D maybe TRBD1 (6 bases). Trimming pared 4 bases from V and 0 bases from J, leaving 13 bases between. Germline loops: CDR1 SGHNT, CDR2 YENEEA. The CDR3 is 16 amino acids. For the CDR3, the DNA is TGTGCCAGCAGCTATGGGGGCGGGAGTAGCAATCAGCCCCAGCATTTT. This gives the protein CASSYGGGSSNQPQHF.